The clone carrying this T cell receptor beta chain was detected only once. Data came from immunoSEQ multiplex PCR; TCRdb stores just in-frame clones and leaves some out. The table has about 21,000 clones, more than 85% seen once. V was clipped by 5 bases and J by 9 bases, with 8 bases between them. The CDR3 has 11 amino acids. Germline V lookup: CDR1 KGHSH, CDR2 LQKENI. The data belong to a study of T cell changes during pregnancy in multiple sclerosis. Here the sequenced sample was CD8+ T cells from peripheral blood mononuclear cells, taken after pregnancy. This clonotype originated in a female donor in good health, enrolled as a control in a pregnancy study. V gene TRBV18 combines with J gene TRBJ2-1; perhaps TRBD2 as D (5 bases). The CDR3 region has the DNA TGTGCCAGCTCATTCGGGGTTGAGCAGTTCTTC. Amino acid sequence: CASSFGVEQFF.